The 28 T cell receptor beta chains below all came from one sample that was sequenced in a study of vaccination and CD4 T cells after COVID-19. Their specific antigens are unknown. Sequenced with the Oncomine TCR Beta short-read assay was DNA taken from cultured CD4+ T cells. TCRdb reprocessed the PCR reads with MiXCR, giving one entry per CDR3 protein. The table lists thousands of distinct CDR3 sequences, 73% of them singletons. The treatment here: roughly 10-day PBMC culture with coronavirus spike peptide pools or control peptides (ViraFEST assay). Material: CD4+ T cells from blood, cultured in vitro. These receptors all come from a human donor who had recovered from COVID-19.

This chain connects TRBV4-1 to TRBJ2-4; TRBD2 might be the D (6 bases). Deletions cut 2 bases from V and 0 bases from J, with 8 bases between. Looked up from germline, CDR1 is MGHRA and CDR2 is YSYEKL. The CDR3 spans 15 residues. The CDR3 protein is CASSQMGLAKNIQYF. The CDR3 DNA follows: TGCGCCAGCAGCCAAATGGGACTAGCCAAAAACATTCAGTACTTC.

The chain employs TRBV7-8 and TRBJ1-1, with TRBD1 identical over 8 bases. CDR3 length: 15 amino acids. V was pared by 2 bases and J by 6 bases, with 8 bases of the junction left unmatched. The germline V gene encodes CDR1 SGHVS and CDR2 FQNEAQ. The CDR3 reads CASSLSTGGGSEAFF. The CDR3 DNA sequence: TGTGCCAGCAGCTTATCCACAGGGGGGGGCTCTGAAGCTTTCTTT.

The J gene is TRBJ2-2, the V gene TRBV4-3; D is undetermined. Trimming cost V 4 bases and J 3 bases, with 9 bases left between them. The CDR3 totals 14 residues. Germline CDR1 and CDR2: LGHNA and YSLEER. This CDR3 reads CASSLSSYTGELFF. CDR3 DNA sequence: TGCGCCAGCAGCCTAAGCTCTTACACCGGGGAGCTGTTTTTT.

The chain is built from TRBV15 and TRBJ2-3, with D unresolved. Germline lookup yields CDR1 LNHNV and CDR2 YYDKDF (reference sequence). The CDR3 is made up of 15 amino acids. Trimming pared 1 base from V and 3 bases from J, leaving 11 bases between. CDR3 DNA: TGTGCCACCAGCAGAGCGGAGAGGTGGACAGATACGCAGTATTTT. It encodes CATSRAERWTDTQYF.

DNA for the CDR3: TGCAGTGCTAGAGATCCTAGCGGGGGCCGTGGTGAGCAGTTCTTC. This codes for CSARDPSGGRGEQFF. The rearrangement uses TRBV20-1 and TRBJ2-1; 10 bases align to TRBD2. Germline CDR1 and CDR2: DFQATT and SNEGSKA (reference sequence). The CDR3 runs 15 residues. Germline trimming cut 0 bases from V and 9 bases from J; bases unmatched to any gene: 8.

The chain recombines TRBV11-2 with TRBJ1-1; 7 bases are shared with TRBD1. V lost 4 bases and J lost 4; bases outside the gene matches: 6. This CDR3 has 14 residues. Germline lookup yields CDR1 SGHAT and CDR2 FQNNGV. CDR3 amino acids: CASSSRQGGTEAFF. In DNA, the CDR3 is TGTGCCAGCAGCTCCCGACAGGGCGGCACTGAAGCTTTCTTT.

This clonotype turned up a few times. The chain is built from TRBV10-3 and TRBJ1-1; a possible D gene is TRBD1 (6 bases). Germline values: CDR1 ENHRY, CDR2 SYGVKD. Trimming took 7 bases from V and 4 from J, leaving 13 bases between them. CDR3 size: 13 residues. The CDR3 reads CAIKGEGSTEAFF. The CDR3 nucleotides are TGTGCCATCAAGGGGGAGGGAAGCACTGAAGCTTTCTTT.

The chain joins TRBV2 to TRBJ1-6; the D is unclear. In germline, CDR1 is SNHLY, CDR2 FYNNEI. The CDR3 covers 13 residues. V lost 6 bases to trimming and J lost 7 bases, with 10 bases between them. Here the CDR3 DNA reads TGTGCCAGCAGGAAGTCCCGGAATTCACCCCTCCACTTT. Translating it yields CASRKSRNSPLHF.

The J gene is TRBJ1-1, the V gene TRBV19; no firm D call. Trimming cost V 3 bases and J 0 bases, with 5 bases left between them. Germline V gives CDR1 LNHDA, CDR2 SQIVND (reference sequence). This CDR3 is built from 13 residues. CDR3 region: CASSILLNTEAFF. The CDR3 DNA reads TGTGCCAGTAGTATTCTGCTGAACACTGAAGCTTTCTTT. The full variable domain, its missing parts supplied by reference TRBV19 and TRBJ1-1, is DGGITQSPKYLFRKEGQNVTLSCEQNLNHDAMYWYRQDPGQGLRLIYYSQIVNDFQKGDIAEGYSVSREKKESFPLTVTSAQKNPTAFYLCASSILLNTEAFFGQGTRLTVV.

CDR3 sequence: CASSLLRAREQYF. The DNA for the CDR3 is TGTGCCAGCAGCTTATTAAGGGCGAGAGAGCAGTACTTC. V and J are TRBV7-2 and TRBJ2-7; D is unclear. The CDR3 has 13 residues. Trimming left V 2 bases short and J 7 bases short, with 12 bases between. Germline values: CDR1 SGHTA, CDR2 FQGNSA.

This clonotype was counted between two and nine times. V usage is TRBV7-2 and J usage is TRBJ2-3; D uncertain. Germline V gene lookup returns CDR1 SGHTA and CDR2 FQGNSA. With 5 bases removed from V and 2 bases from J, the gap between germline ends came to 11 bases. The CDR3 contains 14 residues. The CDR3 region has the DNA TGTGCCAGCAGCCGACGGTTACTCACAGATACGCAGTATTTT. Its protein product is CASSRRLLTDTQYF.

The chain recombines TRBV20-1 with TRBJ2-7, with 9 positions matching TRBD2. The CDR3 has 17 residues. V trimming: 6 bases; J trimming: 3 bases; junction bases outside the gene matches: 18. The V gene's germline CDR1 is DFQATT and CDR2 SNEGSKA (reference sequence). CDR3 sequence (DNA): TGCAGTGCCAGCGACCGCGGGAGGGCCCTTGTCTTCTACGAGCAGTACTTC. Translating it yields CSASDRGRALVFYEQYF.

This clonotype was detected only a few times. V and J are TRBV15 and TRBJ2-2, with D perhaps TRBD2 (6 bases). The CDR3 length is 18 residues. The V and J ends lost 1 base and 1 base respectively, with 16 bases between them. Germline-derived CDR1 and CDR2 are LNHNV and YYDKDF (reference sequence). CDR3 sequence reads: CATSRVRERNMNTGELFF. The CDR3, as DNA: TGTGCCACCAGCAGAGTACGGGAGAGGAATATGAACACCGGGGAGCTGTTTTTT.

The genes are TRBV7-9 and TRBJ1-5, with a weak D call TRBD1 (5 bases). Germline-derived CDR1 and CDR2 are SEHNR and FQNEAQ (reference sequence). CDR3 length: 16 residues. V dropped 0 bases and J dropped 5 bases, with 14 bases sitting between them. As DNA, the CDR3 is TGTGCCAGCAGCTTAGCGTCCGGGGGAAACGATCAGCCCCAGCATTTT. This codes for CASSLASGGNDQPQHF.

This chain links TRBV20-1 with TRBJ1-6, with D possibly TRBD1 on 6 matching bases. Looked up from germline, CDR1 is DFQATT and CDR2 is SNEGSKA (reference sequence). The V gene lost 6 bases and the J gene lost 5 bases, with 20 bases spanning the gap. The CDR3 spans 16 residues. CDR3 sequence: CSAPSGTRGNNSPLHF. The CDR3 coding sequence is TGCAGTGCCCCCTCGGGGACAAGGGGCAATAATTCACCCCTCCACTTT.

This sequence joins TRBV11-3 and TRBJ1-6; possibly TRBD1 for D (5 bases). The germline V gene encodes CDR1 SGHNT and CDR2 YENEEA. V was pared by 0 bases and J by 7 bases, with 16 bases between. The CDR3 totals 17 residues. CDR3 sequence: CASSLDPPGRGNSPLHF. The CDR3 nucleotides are TGTGCCAGCAGCTTAGATCCCCCGGGGCGAGGGAATTCACCCCTCCACTTT.

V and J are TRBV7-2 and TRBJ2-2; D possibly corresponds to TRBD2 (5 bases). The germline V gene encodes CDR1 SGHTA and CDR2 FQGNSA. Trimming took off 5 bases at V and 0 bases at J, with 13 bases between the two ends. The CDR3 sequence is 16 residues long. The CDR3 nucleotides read TGTGCCAGCAGCCGACCAGCGGTTTCGAACACCGGGGAGCTGTTTTTT. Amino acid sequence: CASSRPAVSNTGELFF.

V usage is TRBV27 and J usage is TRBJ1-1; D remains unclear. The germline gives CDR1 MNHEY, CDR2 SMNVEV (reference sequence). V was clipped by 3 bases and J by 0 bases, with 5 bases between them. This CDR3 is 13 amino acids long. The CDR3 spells CASSFTLNTEAFF. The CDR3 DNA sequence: TGTGCCAGCAGTTTCACTCTGAACACTGAAGCTTTCTTT.

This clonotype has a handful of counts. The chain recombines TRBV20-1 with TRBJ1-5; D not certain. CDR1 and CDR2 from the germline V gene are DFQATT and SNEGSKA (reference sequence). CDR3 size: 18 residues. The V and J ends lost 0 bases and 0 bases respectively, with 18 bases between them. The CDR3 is CSARDQGIGGYSNQPQHF. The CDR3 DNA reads TGCAGTGCTAGAGATCAAGGAATAGGAGGTTATAGCAATCAGCCCCAGCATTTT.

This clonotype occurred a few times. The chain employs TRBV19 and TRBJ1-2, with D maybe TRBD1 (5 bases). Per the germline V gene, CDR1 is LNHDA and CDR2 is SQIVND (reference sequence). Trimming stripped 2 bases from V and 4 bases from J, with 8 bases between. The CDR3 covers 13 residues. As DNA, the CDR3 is TGTGCCAGTAGTATATCGACAGCCTATGGCTACACCTTC. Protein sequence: CASSISTAYGYTF. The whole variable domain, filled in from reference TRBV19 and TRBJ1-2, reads DGGITQSPKYLFRKEGQNVTLSCEQNLNHDAMYWYRQDPGQGLRLIYYSQIVNDFQKGDIAEGYSVSREKKESFPLTVTSAQKNPTAFYLCASSISTAYGYTFGSGTRLTVV.

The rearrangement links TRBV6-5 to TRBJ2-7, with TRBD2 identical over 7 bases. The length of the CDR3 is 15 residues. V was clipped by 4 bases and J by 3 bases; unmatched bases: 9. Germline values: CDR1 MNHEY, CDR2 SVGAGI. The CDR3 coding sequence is TGTGCCAGCAGTTTTCTAGCGGACCCTCGCTACGAGCAGTACTTC. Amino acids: CASSFLADPRYEQYF.

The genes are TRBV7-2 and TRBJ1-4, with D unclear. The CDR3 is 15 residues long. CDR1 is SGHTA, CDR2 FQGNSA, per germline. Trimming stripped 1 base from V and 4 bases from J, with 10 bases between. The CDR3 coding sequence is TGTGCCAGCAGCTTAGGCGGGGAGGGTAATGAAAAACTGTTTTTT. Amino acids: CASSLGGEGNEKLFF.

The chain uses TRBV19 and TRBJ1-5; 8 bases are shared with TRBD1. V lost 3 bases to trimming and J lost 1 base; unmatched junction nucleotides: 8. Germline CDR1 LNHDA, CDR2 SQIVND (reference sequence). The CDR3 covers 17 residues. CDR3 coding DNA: TGTGCCAGTAGTATGATCGGACAGGGTGAGAGCAATCAGCCCCAGCATTTT. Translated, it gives CASSMIGQGESNQPQHF. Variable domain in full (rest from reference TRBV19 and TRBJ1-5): DGGITQSPKYLFRKEGQNVTLSCEQNLNHDAMYWYRQDPGQGLRLIYYSQIVNDFQKGDIAEGYSVSREKKESFPLTVTSAQKNPTAFYLCASSMIGQGESNQPQHFGDGTRLSIL.

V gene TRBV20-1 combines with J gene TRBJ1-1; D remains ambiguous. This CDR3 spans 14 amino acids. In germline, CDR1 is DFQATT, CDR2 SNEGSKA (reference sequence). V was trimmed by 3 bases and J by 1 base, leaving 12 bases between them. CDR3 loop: CSASRGLGNTEAFF. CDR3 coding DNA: TGCAGTGCTAGTCGGGGATTGGGGAACACTGAAGCTTTCTTT.

The CDR3 loop reads CSARDNGRGYTEAFF. As DNA, the CDR3 is TGCAGTGCTAGAGATAACGGCCGAGGGTACACTGAAGCTTTCTTT. The chain carries TRBV20-1 and TRBJ1-1, with unresolved D. V lost 0 bases and J lost 3, with 14 bases in between. CDR1 and CDR2 from the germline V gene are DFQATT and SNEGSKA (reference sequence). The CDR3 has 15 residues.

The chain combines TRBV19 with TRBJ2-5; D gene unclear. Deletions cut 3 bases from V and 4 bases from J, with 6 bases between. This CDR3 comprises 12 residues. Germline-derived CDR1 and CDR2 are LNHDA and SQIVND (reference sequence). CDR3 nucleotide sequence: TGTGCCAGTAGTATGAAGGGAGAGACCCAGTACTTC. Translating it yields CASSMKGETQYF.

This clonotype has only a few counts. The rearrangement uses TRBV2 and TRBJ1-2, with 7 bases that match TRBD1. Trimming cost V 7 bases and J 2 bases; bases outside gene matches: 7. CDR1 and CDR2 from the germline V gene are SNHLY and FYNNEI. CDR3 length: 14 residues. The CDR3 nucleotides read TGTGCCAGCATCGGGACAGTGGGGAACTATGGCTACACCTTC. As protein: CASIGTVGNYGYTF.

The CDR3 here is CATSRDKGINSPLHF. CDR3 nucleotide sequence: TGTGCCACCAGCAGAGATAAGGGGATTAATTCACCCCTCCACTTT. The chain links TRBV15 to TRBJ1-6, with D perhaps matching TRBD1 (5 bases). The CDR3 length is 15 residues. Germline lookup yields CDR1 LNHNV and CDR2 YYDKDF (reference sequence). V shed 0 bases and J shed 6 bases, with 9 bases lying between them. Full variable domain (rest looked up from reference TRBV15 and TRBJ1-6): DAMVIQNPRYQVTQFGKPVTLSCSQTLNHNVMYWYQQKSSQAPKLLFHYYDKDFNNEADTPDNFQSRRPNTSFCFLDIRSPGLGDTAMYLCATSRDKGINSPLHFGNGTRLTVT.